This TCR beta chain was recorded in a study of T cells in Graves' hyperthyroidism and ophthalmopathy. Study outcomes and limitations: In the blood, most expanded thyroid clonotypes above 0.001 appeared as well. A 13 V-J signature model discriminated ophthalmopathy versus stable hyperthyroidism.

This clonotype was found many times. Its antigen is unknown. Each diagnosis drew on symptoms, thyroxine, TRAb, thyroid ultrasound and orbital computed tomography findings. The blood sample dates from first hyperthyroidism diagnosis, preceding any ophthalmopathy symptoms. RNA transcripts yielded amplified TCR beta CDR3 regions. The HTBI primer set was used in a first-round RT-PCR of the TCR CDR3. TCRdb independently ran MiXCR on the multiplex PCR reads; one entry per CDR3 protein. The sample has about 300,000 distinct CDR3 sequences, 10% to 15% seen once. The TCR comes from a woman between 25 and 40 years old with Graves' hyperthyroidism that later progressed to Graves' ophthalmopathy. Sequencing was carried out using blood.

In DNA, the CDR3 is TGTGCCAGCAGTTACTCGGGACAGGGGAATGAAAAACTGTTTTTT. Protein sequence: CASSYSGQGNEKLFF. V gene TRBV6-6 combines with J gene TRBJ1-4, with 10 bases identical to TRBD1. From germline, CDR1 is MNHNY and CDR2 SVGAGI (reference sequence). This CDR3 is 15 amino acids long. V lost 0 bases, J lost 5 bases, and 0 bases stayed unmatched.